This TCR beta chain was retrieved from a study of CD4 T cells in relation to SARS-CoV-2 and coronaviruses (dated by TCRdb to the early 2020s). With regard to the full study: In the ViraFEST assay, PBMCs were cultured with antigen for less than 11 days, after which TCR beta CDR3s were sequenced to identify clonal expansions specific to the antigen. The Adaptive Biotechnologies TCR-sequencing kit was used to sequence samples from a few pre-COVID donors and the naive versus memory experiments, while other data came from Illumina-based sequencing. HLA restriction was mapped for shared crossreactive spike epitopes using patient-derived lymphoblastoid cell lines. A different, Illumina-based TCR-beta assay was used to sequence expansion assays from other donors in the study. An HIV-1 Nef peptide pool or a culture without peptide was used as the negative reference condition. At the level of individual TCR clonotypes, the study measured memory CD4+ T cell crossreactivity between SARS-CoV-2 spike protein and common cold coronavirus spike proteins. The investigation overall reported the following: Pre-pandemic and post-infection samples were not both contributed by any donor, so tracing of the source of pre-existing responses was limited. Significantly weaker SARS-CoV-2-driven expansion was shown by crossreactive clones than by monoreactive clones, consistent with antigenic imprinting. The study was limited by small numbers of patients and tested TCRs. Crossreactivity analysis centred on spike protein, so crossreactivity against other viral proteins was not assessed. Around two thirds of donors had memory CD4+ clonotypes that crossrecognized SARS-CoV-2 and at least one common cold coronavirus spike.

This clone is characterized as large (0.1 to 1%). What this receptor recognizes is not known. It has no much larger one-base neighbor in the sample; base qualities were not kept. CD4+ T cells from unexposed donors were collected before the COVID-19 pandemic (2011-2018). After around 11 days of culture, CD4+ T cells were isolated with the EasySep CD4+ T cell isolation kit. Unexposed donor CD4+ T cells were tested for reactivity to SARS-CoV-2 S and N and four common cold coronavirus spike pools, as cell number allowed. Each well received over 1.5 million PBMCs, cultured in IMDM supplemented with around 4.7% human AB serum and roughly 10 IU/ml IL-2. Half of the culture medium was replaced with fresh IL-2-containing medium on days 3 and 7. In general, every peptide culture condition was set up in three replicate wells. Leukapheresis product for the unexposed donors was purchased commercially. Ficoll-Paque PLUS gradient centrifugation was used to isolate PBMCs from either whole blood or leukapheresis product. PBMCs were either cryopreserved at -140 degrees C or used fresh in the expansion assay. The QIAamp Micro DNA Kit was used to extract genomic DNA from the CD4+ T cells.

Library construction relied on the immunoSEQ multiplex PCR assay. The original pipeline was this. During preprocessing, nonproductive sequences were discarded, as were any CDR3s that did not begin with C, did not end with F or W, or were shorter than 7 amino acids. Antigen-specific clonotypes were called with the MANAFEST web app on the basis of expansion relative to the reference and to other culture wells. To be counted as positive, a clone had to show significant expansion compared with the reference culture, at an FDR below 0.05, in 2 of 3 replicate wells. A further requirement for positive clones was significant expansion compared with all other tandem wells, along with an odds ratio above 5. After three terminal residues were trimmed from each end, CDR3 homology was quantified as pairwise Levenshtein distance using the stringdist R package. TCRdb took over this immuneACCESS table, retaining in-frame rearrangements with V and J assigned. Such tables are incomplete; in checked studies, under half of the missing clones stem from an unresolved V gene, and the remainder is unexplained. The V and J calls and the clone size are those of that table, but D and trimming were determined from the DNA. In this sample the table shows some 15,000 clones, around 82% of which occur a single time. About 14% of the sample is taken by the ten largest.

This TCR was sampled from a human donor in good health. The sequenced sample was CD4+ T cells from PBMCs, cultured in vitro.

In nucleotide form, the sequence is TGTGCCAGCAGCTTAATAATGCTTAGGGGGCGGTGGGGTCAGCCCCAGCATTTT. This encodes CASSLIMLRGRWGQPQHF. In this chain, TRBV7-3 is recombined with TRBJ1-5; 7 bases in between match TRBD1. As encoded in the germline V gene, CDR1 is SGHTA while CDR2 is FQGTGA. V has 1 base trimmed and J has 6 bases trimmed; junction bases matching no gene number 15. The CDR3 contains 18 residues, cysteine and phenylalanine counted. Just CDR3 DNA is preserved here, 54 bases in frame from base 1.